The 26 T cell receptor beta chains below come from one sample, sequenced in a study of blood T cell repertoires in COVID-19. The data were produced by immunoSEQ multiplex PCR, yet TCRdb's version contains in-frame clones alone and is incomplete. Of about 190,000 clones listed, under 85% are singletons. Sequences were obtained from peripheral blood. These receptor sequences come from an elderly man with COVID-19, enrolled during active disease.

CDR3 sequence: CASSHGTGELFF. The CDR3 DNA follows: TGTGCCAGCAGTCACGGGACCGGGGAGCTGTTTTTT. This sequence joins TRBV11-2 and TRBJ2-2; D gene unclear. V was trimmed by 6 bases and J by 5 bases, leaving 7 bases between them. The CDR3 is 12 amino acids. CDR1 is SGHAT and CDR2 is FQNNGV in the germline V gene.

The gene calls are TRBV28 and TRBJ1-2; 7 positions match TRBD1. Germline trimming cut 6 bases from V and 8 bases from J; bases unmatched to any gene: 12. Germline values: CDR1 MDHEN, CDR2 SYDVKM. The CDR3 length is 14 residues. The CDR3 nucleotides are TGTGCCAGCAGCAGGGGGGCCAGGTGGGAGGGCTACACCTTC. This translates into CASSRGARWEGYTF.

This clone has only a few counts. The chain joins TRBV3-1 (or the pseudogene TRBV3-2) to TRBJ1-1; 8 nucleotides agree with TRBD1. V shed 4 bases and J 6 bases; nucleotides not matched to a gene: 7. The CDR3 sequence is 14 residues long. In germline, CDR1 is LGHDT, CDR2 YNNKEL (reference sequence). This CDR3 reads CASSPRGRDSEAFF. CDR3 coding DNA: TGTGCCAGCAGCCCCAGGGGGCGCGACTCTGAAGCTTTCTTT.

This chain uses TRBV7-2 with TRBJ2-1; 9 bases are shared with TRBD2. Germline CDR1 is SGHTA and CDR2 is FQGNSA. The CDR3 extends over 18 amino acids. J was trimmed by 5 bases and V by 5 bases; bases with no gene match: 16. The CDR3 region is CASSLWRSGGPNDNEQFF. CDR3 nucleotide sequence: TGTGCCAGCAGCCTGTGGAGGAGCGGGGGGCCCAATGACAATGAGCAGTTCTTC.

This clone has just one count. The rearrangement uses TRBV19 and TRBJ2-1; D may be TRBD1 (7 bases). There are 15 residues in the CDR3. Looked up from germline, CDR1 is LNHDA and CDR2 is SQIVND (reference sequence). V gave up 6 bases and J gave up 0 bases, with 12 bases separating them. The CDR3 loop reads CASRRQGGSYNEQFF. The CDR3 DNA reads as TGTGCCAGTAGGAGACAGGGAGGCTCCTACAATGAGCAGTTCTTC. The full variable domain, completed using reference TRBV19 and TRBJ2-1, is DGGITQSPKYLFRKEGQNVTLSCEQNLNHDAMYWYRQDPGQGLRLIYYSQIVNDFQKGDIAEGYSVSREKKESFPLTVTSAQKNPTAFYLCASRRQGGSYNEQFFGPGTRLTVL.

The rearrangement uses TRBV9 and TRBJ2-5, with D perhaps TRBD1 (6 bases). CDR1 is SGDLS, CDR2 YYNGEE, per germline. CDR3 length: 14 amino acids. V shed 4 bases and J shed 0 bases, with 10 bases lying between them. CDR3 DNA sequence: TGTGCCAGCAGCCCCACAGGGAACCAAGAGACCCAGTACTTC. This sequence encodes CASSPTGNQETQYF.

The chain has TRBV2 and TRBJ1-5; 7 nucleotides align to TRBD1. The V gene's germline CDR1 is SNHLY and CDR2 FYNNEI. V lost 1 base, J lost 5 bases, and 5 bases stayed unmatched. The CDR3 consists of 15 residues. In nucleotides, the CDR3 is TGTGCCAGCAGTGAAGAAGGGGGCACACATCAGCCCCAGCATTTT. Translation gives CASSEEGGTHQPQHF.

V gene TRBV3-1 (or the pseudogene TRBV3-2) combines with J gene TRBJ1-1; 10 bases are a match to TRBD1. Trimming at V came to 4 bases and at J to 5 bases, leaving 4 bases not matched to a gene. Looked up from germline, CDR1 is LGHDT and CDR2 is YNNKEL (reference sequence). This CDR3 has 14 amino acids. The CDR3 is CASSPRTGGTEAFF. DNA for the CDR3: TGTGCCAGCAGCCCCCGGACAGGGGGAACTGAAGCTTTCTTT.

J is TRBJ1-2 and V is TRBV27; maybe TRBD1 (6 bases). V was trimmed by 6 bases and J by 0 bases, leaving 8 bases between them. CDR1 is MNHEY, CDR2 SMNVEV, per germline (reference sequence). The CDR3 is made up of 13 amino acids. The CDR3 coding sequence is TGTGCCAGCAGAGAGGGGGCTAACTATGGCTACACCTTC. This translates into CASREGANYGYTF.

This chain's CDR3 is CASSYGLAGGRNTGELFF. The DNA of the CDR3 is TGTGCCAGCAGCTATGGACTAGCGGGGGGTCGGAACACCGGGGAGCTGTTTTTT. The chain links TRBV7-7 to TRBJ2-2; TRBD2 agrees at 14 bases. The CDR3 spans 18 residues. Germline V gene lookup returns CDR1 SSHAT and CDR2 FNYEAQ (reference sequence). J lost 1 base, V lost 4 bases, and 5 bases had no gene match.

This rearrangement joins TRBV6-6 to TRBJ1-1, with 7 nucleotides matching TRBD1. Germline loops: CDR1 MNHNY, CDR2 SVGAGI (reference sequence). J gave up 1 base and V 4 bases, and 3 bases lay outside the gene matches. The CDR3 spans 14 residues. The CDR3 DNA is TGTGCCAGCAGTTGGCAGGGGGAGAACACTGAAGCTTTCTTT. It specifies CASSWQGENTEAFF.

The table lists this clone with a count of one. The genes are TRBV2 and TRBJ2-1, with D hard to call. This CDR3 region has 12 residues. In germline, CDR1 is SNHLY, CDR2 FYNNEI. V was clipped by 2 bases and J by 7 bases, with 6 bases between them. The CDR3 here is CASSEFNNEQFF. DNA of the CDR3: TGTGCCAGCAGTGAATTCAATAATGAGCAGTTCTTC.

The chain is built from TRBV19 and TRBJ1-2; 7 bases are shared with TRBD1. Looked up from germline, CDR1 is LNHDA and CDR2 is SQIVND (reference sequence). The CDR3 is made up of 15 amino acids. After removal of 5 bases from V and 4 bases from J, the junction contained 10 bases not matched to a gene. The CDR3 here is CASSPYPGQSYGYTF. The CDR3, as DNA: TGTGCCAGTAGTCCCTATCCGGGACAGAGCTATGGCTACACCTTC.

The chain joins TRBV19 to TRBJ1-5; D gene unclear. The V and J ends lost 3 bases and 4 bases respectively, with 13 bases between them. CDR3 length: 15 residues. Germline CDR1 and CDR2: LNHDA and SQIVND (reference sequence). The CDR3 protein is CASSIAQARNQPQHF. The CDR3 DNA sequence: TGTGCCAGTAGTATTGCCCAGGCACGGAATCAGCCCCAGCATTTT.

The rearrangement joins TRBV7-6 to TRBJ1-1; 9 bases map to TRBD1. This CDR3 region has 16 residues. Germline V CDR1 and CDR2: SGHVS, FNYEAQ. J was trimmed by 4 bases and V by 3 bases; bases with no gene match: 9. The CDR3 region is CASSLSTGGPATEAFF. DNA for the CDR3: TGTGCCAGCAGCTTGAGCACAGGGGGCCCGGCCACTGAAGCTTTCTTT. Based on the CDR3 plus reference TRBV7-6 and TRBJ1-1, the full variable domain is GAGVSQSPRYKVTKRGQDVALRCDPISGHVSLYWYRQALGQGPEFLTYFNYEAQQDKSGLPNDRFSAERPEGSISTLTIQRTEQRDSAMYRCASSLSTGGPATEAFFGQGTRLTVV.

The chain uses TRBV5-1 and TRBJ1-1; a weak D match, TRBD1 (5 bases). CDR1 and CDR2 (germline): SGHRS, YFSETQ. Trimming stripped 4 bases from V and 3 bases from J, with 13 bases between. The CDR3 covers 14 residues. The CDR3 is CASSPVSGHTEAFF. The CDR3, as DNA: TGCGCCAGCAGCCCCGTCTCAGGGCACACTGAAGCTTTCTTT.

The chain recombines TRBV11-3 with TRBJ1-2; D remains unclear. This CDR3 has 14 amino acids. The germline V gene encodes CDR1 SGHNT and CDR2 YENEEA. Trimming shortened V by 0 bases and J by 8 bases, and 13 bases separated the two germline ends. CDR3 sequence (DNA): TGTGCCAGCAGCTTAGAACGTGAATCGGGAGGCTACACCTTC. It translates to CASSLERESGGYTF.

The chain recombines TRBV21-1 with TRBJ1-6. TRBV21-1 is a pseudogene locus. CDR3 length equals 18 residues. CDR3 in DNA: TGTGCCAGCAGCAAAGGGGAGGACGCCCTGAGGTATAATTCACCCCTCCACTTT. It specifies CASSKGEDALRYNSPLHF.

The chain joins TRBV7-2 to TRBJ2-2, with D perhaps matching TRBD2 (6 bases). The CDR3 sequence is 16 residues long. Between the trimmed V and J ends, which lost 5 bases and 5 bases, there was a span of 18 bases. Germline V lookup: CDR1 SGHTA, CDR2 FQGNSA. The DNA of the CDR3 is TGTGCCAGCAGCGGACGGGACTCCCAGGGTACCGGGGAGCTGTTTTTT. Translating gives CASSGRDSQGTGELFF.

The genes are TRBV5-5 and TRBJ1-2; 11 bases are a match to TRBD1. V trimming: 5 bases; J trimming: 5 bases; junction bases outside the gene matches: 5. The CDR3 has 14 amino acids. Germline assignment: CDR1 SGHKS and CDR2 YYEKEE (reference sequence). The chain's CDR3 is CASSRDRGFYGYTF. Written as DNA, the CDR3 is TGTGCCAGCAGTCGGGACAGGGGGTTTTATGGCTACACCTTC.

As DNA, the CDR3 is TGTGCCAGCAGTTTATTAGGACGGGAAAACTATGGCTACACCTTC. Translation gives CASSLLGRENYGYTF. The chain combines TRBV28 with TRBJ1-2; no reliable D call. Trimming took 1 base from V and 2 from J, leaving 11 bases between them. CDR1 is MDHEN and CDR2 is SYDVKM in the germline V gene. This CDR3 contains 15 residues.

J is TRBJ1-2 and V is TRBV7-3, with 8 bases fitting TRBD1. J gave up 6 bases and V 0 bases, and 0 bases lay outside the gene matches. The CDR3 has 13 amino acids. Per germline, CDR1 SGHTA and CDR2 FQGTGA. The chain's CDR3 is CASSLTTGDGYTF. In DNA form, the CDR3 reads TGTGCCAGCAGCTTAACGACAGGGGATGGCTACACCTTC.

This clone was seen once. This chain links TRBV7-9 with TRBJ1-2; a possible D gene is TRBD1 (5 bases). V lost 1 base, J lost 6 bases, and 9 bases lay in between. Per germline, CDR1 SEHNR and CDR2 FQNEAQ (reference sequence). The CDR3 runs 13 residues. The CDR3 is CASSLEGRDGYTF. DNA of the CDR3: TGTGCCAGCAGCTTAGAGGGCAGGGATGGCTACACCTTC.

The chain is built from TRBV5-6 and TRBJ1-2, with no clear D. V lost 0 bases to trimming and J lost 3 bases, with 12 bases between them. The CDR3 has 15 amino acids. In germline, CDR1 is SGHDT, CDR2 YYEEEE. The CDR3 nucleotides read TGTGCCAGCAGCTTGGGACGCCGGGTGGACTATGGCTACACCTTC. This codes for CASSLGRRVDYGYTF.

For the CDR3, the DNA is TGTGCCAGCAGTTCAGGGACTCGGAACACTGAAGCTTTCTTT. It encodes CASSSGTRNTEAFF. The chain carries TRBV6-5 and TRBJ1-1; D possibly corresponds to TRBD1 (5 bases). Germline V gene sequence: CDR1 MNHEY, CDR2 SVGAGI. The CDR3 contains 14 residues. Trimming took off 4 bases at V and 1 base at J, with 10 bases between the two ends.

This clone showed up just a few times. The rearrangement uses TRBV2 and TRBJ1-3; 9 bases line up with TRBD1. CDR1 and CDR2 from the germline V gene are SNHLY and FYNNEI. V shed 10 bases, J shed 3 bases, and the junction held 10 bases outside the gene matches. The CDR3 consists of 15 residues. CDR3 in amino acids: CATSLGQGSGNTIYF. CDR3 in DNA: TGTGCCACCTCTTTAGGACAGGGGAGTGGAAACACCATATATTTT.